These 13 T cell receptor beta chains were all obtained from the same sample, sequenced in a study of CD8 T cells in Susac syndrome. An input of about 0.45 to 1 ug of RNA was subjected to reverse transcription using random hexamers. TCRdb reprocessed the immunoSEQ multiplex PCR reads with MiXCR, giving one entry per CDR3 protein. The table records just over 300,000 distinct CDR3 sequences, just over 90% of them present only once. Sequenced sample: CD4+ T cells from PBMCs. These receptors came from a human donor with multiple sclerosis.

This sequence joins TRBV7-6 and TRBJ2-5; 10 bases map to TRBD2. CDR3 length: 15 residues. CDR1 SGHVS and CDR2 FNYEAQ come from the germline V gene. With V trimmed by 3 bases and J by 4 bases, 5 bases remained unmatched. This CDR3 reads CASSFSTSGAETQYF. The CDR3 DNA follows: TGTGCCAGCAGCTTTAGTACTAGCGGGGCAGAGACCCAGTACTTC. The whole variable domain, filled in from reference TRBV7-6 and TRBJ2-5, reads GAGVSQSPRYKVTKRGQDVALRCDPISGHVSLYWYRQALGQGPEFLTYFNYEAQQDKSGLPNDRFSAERPEGSISTLTIQRTEQRDSAMYRCASSFSTSGAETQYFGPGTRLLVL.

Details on this clonotype: A read error may produce the germline difference seen at one junction end. The V call is TRBV20-1, the J call TRBJ2-7; D not resolved. The length of the CDR3 is 15 residues. The germline V gene has CDR1 DFQATT and CDR2 SNEGSKA (reference sequence). The CDR3 region has the DNA TGCAGTGCTGGAGACCTAAGGGCCAACTCCTACGAGCAGTACTTC. Amino acids: CSAGDLRANSYEQYF.

This chain uses TRBV7-9 with TRBJ2-5; D is tentatively TRBD1 or TRBD2 (6 bases each). CDR3 length: 14 amino acids. CDR1 and CDR2 (germline): SEHNR, FQNEAQ (reference sequence). V gave up 5 bases and J gave up 5 bases, with 15 bases separating them. The CDR3 protein is CASSPGAQAETQYF. The CDR3 coding sequence is TGTGCCAGCAGCCCGGGGGCTCAGGCCGAGACCCAGTACTTC.

The rearrangement joins TRBV5-1 to TRBJ2-1, with D perhaps TRBD2 (6 bases). Trimming shortened V by 3 bases and J by 5 bases, and 9 bases separated the two germline ends. CDR1 SGHRS and CDR2 YFSETQ come from the germline V gene. The CDR3 length is 13 residues. The CDR3: CASSWGDDNEQFF. The CDR3 nucleotides are TGCGCCAGCAGCTGGGGGGATGACAATGAGCAGTTCTTC. The full variable domain, its missing parts supplied by reference TRBV5-1 and TRBJ2-1, is KAGVTQTPRYLIKTRGQQVTLSCSPISGHRSVSWYQQTPGQGLQFLFEYFSETQRNKGNFPGRFSGRQFSNSRSEMNVSTLELGDSALYLCASSWGDDNEQFFGPGTRLTVL.

On this clonotype itself: Germline and junction disagree at one end, which may indicate a read error. This chain connects TRBV7-7 to TRBJ1-2; D is ambiguous. Germline loops: CDR1 SSHAT, CDR2 FNYEAQ (reference sequence). The CDR3 is 13 residues long. The CDR3 sequence: CASSPSPNYGYTF. CDR3 nucleotides: TGTGCTAGCAGCCCCTCCCCGAACTATGGCTACACCTTC.

This sequence joins TRBV20-1 and TRBJ2-1; tentatively, D is TRBD2 (5 bases). The germline V gene has CDR1 DFQATT and CDR2 SNEGSKA (reference sequence). The CDR3 has 11 residues. V shed 3 bases and J shed 7 bases, with 7 bases lying between them. CDR3 DNA: TGCAGTGCTAGTGGGGAGAATGAGCAGTTCTTC. Amino acids: CSASGENEQFF.

The genes are TRBV12-3 or TRBV12-4 and TRBJ2-3; 7 bases are shared with TRBD2. Trimming at V came to 6 bases and at J to 2 bases, leaving 8 bases not matched to a gene. The CDR3 spans 15 residues. CDR3 sequence reads: CASRGPSGDTDTQYF. The CDR3 region has the DNA TGTGCCAGCAGAGGACCTAGCGGTGACACAGATACGCAGTATTTT.

This chain links TRBV20-1 with TRBJ2-7; possibly TRBD2 for D (6 bases). The ends were cut back, 3 bases at V and 2 bases at J, with 11 bases in the middle. The CDR3 is made up of 13 amino acids. Germline CDR1 DFQATT, CDR2 SNEGSKA (reference sequence). The CDR3 DNA reads TGCAGTGCTAGGGGCGGGAAAACCTACGAGCAGTACTTC. It translates to CSARGGKTYEQYF.

The V and J genes are TRBV4-1 and TRBJ2-7; D is unresolved. This CDR3 has 14 amino acids. Germline values: CDR1 MGHRA, CDR2 YSYEKL. V dropped 4 bases and J dropped 2 bases, with 12 bases sitting between them. In DNA form, the CDR3 reads TGCGCCAGCAGCCGGTCGAGTACCACCTACGAGCAGTACTTC. Its translation is CASSRSSTTYEQYF.

This clonotype was picked up one time. This rearrangement joins TRBV30 to TRBJ1-1, with 8 positions matching TRBD1. V gave up 3 bases and J gave up 5 bases; unmatched junction bases: 8. This CDR3 is built from 14 residues. Germline CDR1 is GTSNPN and CDR2 is SVGIG (reference sequence). The CDR3 DNA sequence: TGTGCCTGGAGGATGGACAGGGCCGGGACTGAAGCTTTCTTT. It is translated as CAWRMDRAGTEAFF.

This clonotype showed up just once. The chain is built from TRBV12-3 or TRBV12-4 and TRBJ1-4; D might be TRBD1 (6 bases). The V and J ends lost 6 bases and 6 bases respectively, with 14 bases between them. The CDR3 contains 14 residues. CDR3: CASSVRDTHEKLFF. Written as DNA, the CDR3 is TGTGCCAGCAGCGTCCGGGACACACATGAAAAACTGTTTTTT.

This rearrangement joins TRBV29-1 to TRBJ2-3; D is possibly TRBD2 (6 bases). The CDR3 extends over 13 amino acids. V was pared by 4 bases and J by 3 bases, with 11 bases between. Germline assignment: CDR1 SQVTM and CDR2 ANQGSEA. CDR3 sequence reads: CSVAGTVTDTQYF. The CDR3 bases are TGCAGCGTTGCCGGGACTGTGACAGATACGCAGTATTTT.

The CDR3 here is CASSSAGLATDTQYF. CDR3 bases: TGTGCCAGCAGCTCCGCGGGACTAGCGACAGATACGCAGTATTTT. V usage is TRBV7-2 and J usage is TRBJ2-3; 10 positions agree with TRBD2. CDR3 length: 15 residues. J gave up 3 bases and V 4 bases, and 4 bases lay outside the gene matches. CDR1 is SGHTA and CDR2 is FQGNSA in the germline V gene.